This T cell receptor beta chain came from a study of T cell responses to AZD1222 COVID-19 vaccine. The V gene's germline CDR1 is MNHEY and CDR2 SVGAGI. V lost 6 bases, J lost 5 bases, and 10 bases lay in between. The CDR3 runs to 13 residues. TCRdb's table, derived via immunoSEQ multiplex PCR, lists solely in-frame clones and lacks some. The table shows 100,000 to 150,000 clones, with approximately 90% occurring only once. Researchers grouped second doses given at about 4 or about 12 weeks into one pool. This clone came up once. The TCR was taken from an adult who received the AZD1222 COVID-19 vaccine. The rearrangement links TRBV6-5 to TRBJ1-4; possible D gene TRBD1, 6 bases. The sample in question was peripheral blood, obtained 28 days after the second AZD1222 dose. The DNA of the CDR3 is TGTGCCAGCAGCCGGACAGAGAATGAAAAACTGTTTTTT. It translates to CASSRTENEKLFF.